This T cell receptor beta chain was observed in a study of blood T cells in healthy people across ages. The CDR3 has 16 residues. Germline V gene lookup returns CDR1 SGDLS and CDR2 YYNGEE. Deletions cut 0 bases from V and 3 bases from J, with 13 bases between. PCR was performed a second time for about 7 to 11 cycles using a sample-barcoded 5' primer and a J-beta primer mix. Each single sample gave us at least 2.5 million CDR3-containing paired-end reads. TCRdb processed the 5' RACE reads anew with MiXCR; each CDR3 protein has one entry. The sample comprises some 760,000 distinct CDR3 sequences, 20% to 25% of which are singletons, and more than 8.5% rests with the top ten. This clonotype was detected a few times. Separately, the same data were catalogued under a study of T cells of mothers and their children. That study adds: A few healthy Caucasian mothers gave samples, and so did their six children. No clone of persistent microchimeric T cells was detected.

J is TRBJ2-1 and V is TRBV9, with D possibly being TRBD1 or TRBD2 (5 bases each). The receptor was derived from a boy aged 5-17 years in good health. Sequences were obtained from blood. CDR3 sequence reads: CASSVVGGPYYNEQFF. The DNA of the CDR3 is TGTGCCAGCAGCGTAGTTGGGGGACCGTACTACAATGAGCAGTTCTTC.